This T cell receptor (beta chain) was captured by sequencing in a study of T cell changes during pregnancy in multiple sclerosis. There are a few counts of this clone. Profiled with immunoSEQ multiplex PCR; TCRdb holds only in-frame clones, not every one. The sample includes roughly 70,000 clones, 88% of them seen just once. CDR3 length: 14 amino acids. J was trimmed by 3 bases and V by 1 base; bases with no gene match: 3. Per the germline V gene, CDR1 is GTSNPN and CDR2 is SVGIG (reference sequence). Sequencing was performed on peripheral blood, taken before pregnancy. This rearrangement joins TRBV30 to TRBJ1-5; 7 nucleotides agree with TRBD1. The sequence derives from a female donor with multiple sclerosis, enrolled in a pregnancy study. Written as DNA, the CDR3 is TGTGCCTGGAGTGGGGGACAGCTCAATCAGCCCCAGCATTTT. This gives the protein CAWSGGQLNQPQHF. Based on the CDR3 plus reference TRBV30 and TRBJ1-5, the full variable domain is SQTIHQWPATLVQPVGSPLSLECTVEGTSNPNLYWYRQAAGRGLQLLFYSVGIGQISSEVPQNLSASRPQDRQFILSSKKLLLSDSGFYLCAWSGGQLNQPQHFGDGTRLSIL.